Sequencing of this T cell receptor (beta chain) was carried out in a study of blood T cells in healthy people across ages. A second PCR, run for roughly 7 to 12 cycles, used a sample-barcoded 5' primer plus a J-beta primer mix. A tag from a template-switch adaptor with 12 random nucleotides marked each cDNA molecule. Each CDR3 protein is one row after TCRdb ran MiXCR on the 5' RACE reads. The repertoire consists of 750,000 to 950,000 distinct CDR3 sequences, with 53% occurring once and the leading ten covering about 42%. The sequenced sample was blood. The receptor was isolated from an older man in good health.

The CDR3 coding sequence is TGTGCCAGCGGATCGGATTTCTACGAGCAGTACTTC. Translation: CASGSDFYEQYF. The V and J genes are TRBV7-6 and TRBJ2-4; D gene unclear. The closer fit of TRBJ2-7 to the DNA end suggests the J call may be wrong. Germline CDR1 SGHVS, CDR2 FNYEAQ. The CDR3 extends over 12 amino acids.